This paragraph reports one T cell receptor beta chain. Germline V CDR1 and CDR2: SGHRS, YFSETQ. The CDR3 sequence is 14 residues long. V shed 0 bases and J 3 bases; nucleotides not matched to a gene: 0. This specimen belongs to a study of blood T cell repertoires in COVID-19. At the level of the study: Spain, Italy and the United States supplied samples that represented acute and convalescent COVID-19. T cells, B-cell-depleted T cells, or PBMCs supplied cDNA or gDNA.

Under the authors' procedure: Using reference gene primer amplification, nucleated cell counts were estimated. Profiling relied on immunoSEQ multiplex PCR, and the TCRdb table lists in-frame clones only, not all of them. That table is the source of V, J and clone size, and D and trimming were worked out from the DNA. This table holds roughly 70,000 clones, about 90% found once. The sample taken for sequencing was peripheral blood. This TCR derives from a man aged 50 or older with active COVID-19. The chain recombines TRBV5-1 with TRBJ2-1; 7 nucleotides line up with TRBD1. CDR3: CASSLGDSYNEQFF. CDR3 coding DNA: TGCGCCAGCAGCTTGGGGGACAGCTACAATGAGCAGTTCTTC.